Presented here are 3 T cell receptor beta chains from one specimen sequenced in a study of shared clonotypes between healthy human individuals. Naive-designated CD8 cells lacked CD45RO, were positively enriched for CCR7, and omitted terminally differentiated effector memory CD45RA+ cells. Profiling relied on immunoSEQ multiplex PCR, and the TCRdb table lists in-frame clones only, not all of them. The sample has approximately 1.9 million clones; 90% to 95% are singletons. Sequenced sample: naive CD8+ T cells from PBMCs. These receptors all come from a man aged 18 to 29 in good health. Some clones in this sample may be carry-over from other donors' samples.

The CDR3 here is CASSFYPRRLAGVEDEQFF. The DNA for the CDR3 is TGTGCCAGCAGTTTTTATCCCCGCCGACTAGCGGGAGTAGAAGATGAGCAGTTCTTC. This chain joins TRBV27 and TRBJ2-1; 12 nucleotides align to TRBD2. In germline, CDR1 is MNHEY, CDR2 SMNVEV (reference sequence). The CDR3 extends over 19 amino acids. Trimming took 3 bases from V and 8 from J; bases not matched to a gene: 17.

This chain links TRBV6-1 with TRBJ1-1; the D gene is possibly TRBD1 (5 bases). This CDR3 has 14 amino acids. Germline V lookup: CDR1 MNHNS, CDR2 SASEGT. Deletions cut 1 base from V and 3 bases from J, with 9 bases between. CDR3: CASSEGGSDTEAFF. CDR3 nucleotide sequence: TGTGCCAGCAGTGAAGGGGGCTCTGACACTGAAGCTTTCTTT.

This rearrangement joins TRBV18 to TRBJ1-3, with a weak D call TRBD1 (5 bases). Trimming cost V 6 bases and J 0 bases, with 12 bases left between them. CDR1 and CDR2 from the germline V gene are KGHSH and LQKENI. The CDR3 has 15 amino acids. The CDR3 protein is CASSPDRSSGNTIYF. Written as DNA, the CDR3 is TGTGCCAGCTCCCCAGACAGAAGCTCTGGAAACACCATATATTTT. The full variable domain, rest sourced from reference TRBV18 and TRBJ1-3, is NAGVMQNPRHLVRRRGQEARLRCSPMKGHSHVYWYRQLPEEGLKFMVYLQKENIIDESGMPKERFSAEFPKEGPSILRIQQVVRGDSAAYFCASSPDRSSGNTIYFGEGSWLTVV.